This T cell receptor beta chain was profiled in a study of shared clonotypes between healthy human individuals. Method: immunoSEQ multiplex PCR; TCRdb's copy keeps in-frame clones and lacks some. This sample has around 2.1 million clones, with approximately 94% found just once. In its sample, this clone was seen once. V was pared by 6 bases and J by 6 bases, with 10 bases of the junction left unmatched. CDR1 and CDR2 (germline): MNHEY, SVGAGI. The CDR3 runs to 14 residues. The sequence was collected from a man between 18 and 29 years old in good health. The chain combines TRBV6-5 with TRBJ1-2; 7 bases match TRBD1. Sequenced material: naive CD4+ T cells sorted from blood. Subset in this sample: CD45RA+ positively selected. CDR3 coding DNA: TGTGCCAGCAGCCCCGACAGGGAGGCCGATGGCTACACCTTC. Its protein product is CASSPDREADGYTF.